These 23 T cell receptor beta chains came from one sample sequenced in a study of control samples from healthy donors and cancer patients. Using immunoSEQ multiplex PCR, the repertoire was profiled, and TCRdb retains in-frame clones only, with some absent. The sample contains approximately 180,000 clones, around 94% of which appear only once. Sequenced input: blood. The receptor source for this set is a woman between 18 and 29 years old in good health.

This rearrangement joins TRBV4-3 to TRBJ1-3, with 10 bases lining up with TRBD1. Germline loops: CDR1 LGHNA, CDR2 YSLEER. This CDR3 is built from 17 residues. V trimming: 5 bases; J trimming: 3 bases; junction bases outside the gene matches: 10. The CDR3 DNA reads as TGCGCCAGCAGCGAGTATGGGACAGGGGTATTTGGAAACACCATATATTTT. Its protein is CASSEYGTGVFGNTIYF.

The CDR3 DNA reads as TGTGCCAGCAGTTTCCGGGGACAGGATCAGCCCCAGCATTTT. It yields the protein CASSFRGQDQPQHF. The chain recombines TRBV27 with TRBJ1-5, with 8 nucleotides matching TRBD1. Unmatched junction bases numbered 3, after V lost 3 bases and J lost 5 bases. The germline V gene encodes CDR1 MNHEY and CDR2 SMNVEV (reference sequence). The CDR3 is made up of 14 amino acids.

The genes are TRBV5-5 and TRBJ2-5; D unresolved. Germline CDR1 and CDR2: SGHKS and YYEKEE (reference sequence). This CDR3 is 11 amino acids long. V gave up 4 bases and J gave up 5 bases, with 6 bases separating them. The CDR3 DNA is TGTGCCAGCAGCAACGAGGAGACCCAGTACTTC. Encoded protein: CASSNEETQYF.

This clone turned up a few times. This chain links TRBV15 with TRBJ2-7; 10 bases are shared with TRBD1. V lost 3 bases and J lost 4; bases outside the gene matches: 3. Germline V CDR1 and CDR2: LNHNV, YYDKDF (reference sequence). The CDR3 is 14 amino acids. The CDR3 DNA reads TGTGCCACCAGCAGGGGGACAGGGGAGTACGAGCAGTACTTC. It translates to CATSRGTGEYEQYF.

This chain uses TRBV2 with TRBJ1-4; D perhaps matches TRBD1 (5 bases). Germline CDR1 and CDR2: SNHLY and FYNNEI. The CDR3 runs 14 residues. The V end lost 5 bases, the J end lost 3 bases, and 10 bases lay between the germline ends. In DNA, the CDR3 is TGTGCCAGCAGTCGGGACGGTGCTAATGAAAAACTGTTTTTT. Protein product: CASSRDGANEKLFF.

The chain has TRBV12-5 and TRBJ1-2; no firm D call. Trimming removed 0 bases from V and 7 bases from J, with 15 bases in between. Germline V gene sequence: CDR1 LGHNT, CDR2 FRNRAP. The CDR3 length is 15 residues. This CDR3 is CASGLVLYRSFGYTF. CDR3 DNA sequence: TGTGCTAGTGGTTTGGTACTATACCGATCGTTTGGCTACACCTTC.

The chain recombines TRBV18 with TRBJ1-5; 8 nucleotides align to TRBD1. Trimming cost V 3 bases and J 7 bases; bases outside gene matches: 5. CDR3 length: 14 residues. Germline CDR1 reads KGHSH; CDR2 reads LQKENI. The CDR3 region has the DNA TGTGCCAGCTCACCGGATCGACAGGGGCAGCCCCAGCATTTT. As protein: CASSPDRQGQPQHF. Based on the CDR3 plus reference TRBV18 and TRBJ1-5, the full variable domain is NAGVMQNPRHLVRRRGQEARLRCSPMKGHSHVYWYRQLPEEGLKFMVYLQKENIIDESGMPKERFSAEFPKEGPSILRIQQVVRGDSAAYFCASSPDRQGQPQHFGDGTRLSIL.

This chain connects TRBV7-9 to TRBJ1-1, with 8 bases aligning to TRBD1. V trimming: 0 bases; J trimming: 12 bases; junction bases outside the gene matches: 6. Germline-derived CDR1 and CDR2 are SEHNR and FQNEAQ (reference sequence). CDR3 length: 13 amino acids. CDR3 loop: CASSLAGTGGSFF. The CDR3, as DNA: TGTGCCAGCAGCTTAGCGGGGACAGGTGGGTCTTTCTTT.

This clone showed up just once. The genes are TRBV4-2 and TRBJ2-1, with TRBD2 identical over 10 bases. CDR1 is LGHNA and CDR2 is YNFKEQ in the germline V gene. The CDR3 extends over 16 amino acids. V shed 2 bases, J shed 7 bases, and the junction held 8 bases outside the gene matches. CDR3 protein: CASSQPGLAVWNEQFF. CDR3 DNA sequence: TGTGCCAGCAGCCAACCAGGACTAGCGGTGTGGAATGAGCAGTTCTTC.

This chain connects TRBV2 to TRBJ2-7; D gene ambiguous. There are 14 residues in the CDR3. Germline loops: CDR1 SNHLY, CDR2 FYNNEI. Trimming shortened V by 8 bases and J by 2 bases, and 16 bases separated the two germline ends. This chain's CDR3 is CASGPSTGPYEQYF. CDR3 coding DNA: TGTGCCAGCGGTCCCAGTACGGGCCCCTACGAGCAGTACTTC.

V and J are TRBV6-2 or TRBV6-3 and TRBJ2-6, with D unresolved. CDR3 length equals 18 residues. The V end lost 2 bases, the J end lost 0 bases, and 14 bases lay between the germline ends. Germline V gene data show CDR1 as MNHEY and CDR2 as SVGEGT. The CDR3 bases are TGTGCCAGCAGTTACGTCCGGAGAGCCCGCTCTGGGGCCAACGTCCTGACTTTC. As protein: CASSYVRRARSGANVLTF.

The chain employs TRBV14 and TRBJ1-5; no definite D call. CDR3 length equals 16 residues. V shed 1 base and J shed 3 bases, with 13 bases lying between them. Germline CDR1 and CDR2: SGHDN and FVKESK. CDR3 protein: CASSQGHGNDNQPQHF. CDR3 in DNA: TGTGCCAGCAGCCAAGGGCACGGGAACGACAATCAGCCCCAGCATTTT.

V gene TRBV24-1 combines with J gene TRBJ2-1; D not resolved. Germline assignment: CDR1 KGHDR and CDR2 SFDVKD. The CDR3 extends over 15 amino acids. V was pared by 3 bases and J by 4 bases, with 12 bases between. CDR3 region: CATSDRDTSYNEQFF. The CDR3, as DNA: TGTGCCACCAGTGATAGAGACACATCATACAATGAGCAGTTCTTC.

The chain recombines TRBV7-2 with TRBJ1-1, with D unclear. Trimming removed 3 bases at V and 2 bases at J, with 7 bases between. Germline loops: CDR1 SGHTA, CDR2 FQGNSA. The CDR3 is 13 amino acids. The CDR3 DNA reads as TGTGCCAGCAGCTTTTGGGAAAACACTGAAGCTTTCTTT. The encoded protein is CASSFWENTEAFF.

The V gene is TRBV29-1, the J gene TRBJ1-3; D not resolved. This CDR3 spans 12 amino acids. V was trimmed by 2 bases and J by 4 bases, leaving 6 bases between them. CDR1 is SQVTM and CDR2 is ANQGSEA in the germline V gene. CDR3 nucleotides: TGCAGCGTTGAAATGGGGGGAAACACCATATATTTT. Protein product: CSVEMGGNTIYF.

The V call is TRBV5-1, the J call TRBJ2-5, with D maybe TRBD1 (7 bases). The CDR3 is 13 amino acids. Trimming shortened V by 1 base and J by 5 bases, and 9 bases separated the two germline ends. Germline assignment: CDR1 SGHRS and CDR2 YFSETQ. The chain's CDR3 is CASSLPGGETQYF. Written as DNA, the CDR3 is TGCGCCAGCAGCTTGCCAGGGGGGGAGACCCAGTACTTC.

The rearrangement joins TRBV24-1 to TRBJ2-3; TRBD2 agrees at 8 bases. Germline V gene data show CDR1 as KGHDR and CDR2 as SFDVKD. CDR3 length: 17 amino acids. V lost 4 bases to trimming and J lost 3 bases; unmatched junction nucleotides: 11. The CDR3 loop is CATSEPTTGGLTDTQYF. CDR3 coding DNA: TGTGCCACCAGTGAACCGACTACGGGGGGGCTGACAGATACGCAGTATTTT.

The chain links TRBV28 to TRBJ2-2, with D possibly matching TRBD1 (6 bases). Germline V gene data show CDR1 as MDHEN and CDR2 as SYDVKM. Trimming cost V 5 bases and J 5 bases, with 18 bases left between them. The CDR3 length is 16 residues. The CDR3 nucleotides are TGTGCCAGCAGTCTGCCGCCGGGACACGGAACCGGGGAGCTGTTTTTT. Translating it yields CASSLPPGHGTGELFF.

The CDR3 here is CASTLTGNTEAFF. The CDR3 coding sequence is TGTGCCAGCACTTTGACAGGGAACACTGAAGCTTTCTTT. This chain connects TRBV12-3 or TRBV12-4 to TRBJ1-1; D is possibly TRBD1 (6 bases). This CDR3 region has 13 residues. V was shortened by 7 bases and J by 1 base, with 10 bases between the two germline ends.

The V and J genes are TRBV9 and TRBJ1-3; D remains unclear. Germline V gene sequence: CDR1 SGDLS, CDR2 YYNGEE. V shed 6 bases and J shed 4 bases, with 14 bases lying between them. This CDR3 spans 14 amino acids. This CDR3 is CASKREESGNTIYF. For the CDR3, the DNA is TGTGCCAGCAAAAGAGAGGAATCGGGAAACACCATATATTTT.

This chain joins TRBV18 and TRBJ2-3, with D unresolved. CDR3 size: 12 residues. The germline V and J ends were trimmed by 3 bases and 6 bases, with 7 bases remaining between them. Germline assignment: CDR1 KGHSH and CDR2 LQKENI. The CDR3 region has the DNA TGTGCCAGCTCACCCAAGAGGGATACGCAGTATTTT. Residues: CASSPKRDTQYF.

The rearrangement joins TRBV5-1 to TRBJ2-1; D unclear. The germline V and J ends were trimmed by 4 bases and 0 bases, with 8 bases remaining between them. Germline lookup yields CDR1 SGHRS and CDR2 YFSETQ. CDR3 length: 14 residues. CDR3 sequence: CASSPYGSYNEQFF. For the CDR3, the DNA is TGCGCCAGCAGCCCCTATGGCTCCTACAATGAGCAGTTCTTC.

The table lists this clone with a count of one. The rearrangement uses TRBV18 and TRBJ2-2; D is unresolved. V was pared by 2 bases and J by 5 bases, with 9 bases between. Germline lookup yields CDR1 KGHSH and CDR2 LQKENI. The CDR3 spans 14 residues. The CDR3 here is CASSPGVETGELFF. CDR3 bases: TGTGCCAGCTCACCAGGTGTGGAGACCGGGGAGCTGTTTTTT.